This T cell receptor (beta chain) was recorded in a study of metastatic and nonmetastatic thyroid tumors. Study-level results: Malignant tumors reportedly showed significantly higher TCR beta diversity than benign nodules in both blood and tumor.

V trimming: 1 base; J trimming: 4 bases; junction bases outside the gene matches: 3. CDR1 and CDR2 from the germline V gene are DFQATT and SNEGSKA (reference sequence). CDR3 length: 15 residues. This clone occurred many times. Its antigen is undetermined. The same CDR3 arises from other DNA sequences in this sample as well. TCRdb re-clonotyped the PCR reads through MiXCR. The table includes fewer than 25,000 clones, 13% to 15% detected once. Among the patients, none had received any treatment before thyroid surgery. The sequencing input was tumor tissue. The clonotype comes from a female donor with papillary thyroid cancer or a benign thyroid nodule (not recorded which). Some clones in this sample may be carry-over from other donors' samples. The chain has TRBV20-1 and TRBJ1-4; TRBD1 matches at 10 bases. The CDR3 region has the DNA TGCAGTGCTAGAGCGACAGGGGGCATTAATGAAAAACTGTTTTTT. Translation gives CSARATGGINEKLFF.